The next 22 T cell receptor beta chains were all read from a single sample in a study of cytomegalovirus exposure and HLA in healthy donors. TCRdb's table, derived via immunoSEQ multiplex PCR, lists solely in-frame clones and lacks some. The sample contains 150,000 to 200,000 clones, 70% to 90% of which appear only once. Specimen: PBMCs. The receptors were sampled from a man aged 30 to 45 in good health and CMV-seropositive.

The V gene is TRBV5-1, the J gene TRBJ2-7; D unclear. CDR1 is SGHRS and CDR2 is YFSETQ in the germline V gene. The CDR3 length is 14 residues. V was shortened by 4 bases and J by 0 bases, with 11 bases between the two germline ends. In DNA, the CDR3 is TGCGCCAGCAGCCCCTCGACTGGCTCCTACGAGCAGTACTTC. Its protein is CASSPSTGSYEQYF.

The count of this clone is one. The chain employs TRBV4-1 and TRBJ2-5; 8 positions agree with TRBD2. The CDR3 has 14 amino acids. Germline V gene data show CDR1 as MGHRA and CDR2 as YSYEKL. Losses at the gene ends were 4 bases for V and 2 bases for J; bases not matched to a gene: 3. The CDR3 is CASSLRGGQETQYF. DNA of the CDR3: TGCGCCAGCAGCCTTCGGGGGGGACAAGAGACCCAGTACTTC.

This sequence joins TRBV9 and TRBJ1-5; tentatively, D is TRBD1 (6 bases). This CDR3 comprises 15 residues. The germline V and J ends were trimmed by 0 bases and 4 bases, with 11 bases remaining between them. Germline CDR1 and CDR2: SGDLS and YYNGEE. Here the CDR3 reads CASSVGGTPNQPQHF. CDR3 bases: TGTGCCAGCAGCGTAGGAGGGACACCGAATCAGCCCCAGCATTTT. The full variable domain, completed using reference TRBV9 and TRBJ1-5, is DSGVTQTPKHLITATGQRVTLRCSPRSGDLSVYWYQQSLDQGLQFLIQYYNGEERAKGNILERFSAQQFPDLHSELNLSSLELGDSALYFCASSVGGTPNQPQHFGDGTRLSIL.

In the case of this clone: The sample carries other DNA sequences with the same CDR3. The rearrangement links TRBV9 to TRBJ1-2, with D unresolved. The CDR3 spans 12 residues. Germline V gives CDR1 SGDLS, CDR2 YYNGEE. The V end lost 0 bases, the J end lost 5 bases, and 5 bases lay between the germline ends. The CDR3 loop is CASSVDGYGYTF. In DNA form, the CDR3 reads TGTGCCAGCAGCGTAGACGGGTATGGCTACACCTTC.

The V gene is TRBV19, the J gene TRBJ1-1; TRBD1 matches 7 bases. The germline CDR1 and CDR2 sequences are LNHDA and SQIVND (reference sequence). The ends lost 3 bases at V and 11 bases at J; junction bases unmatched: 6. The CDR3 extends over 12 amino acids. As DNA, the CDR3 is TGTGCCAGTAGTATCGGACAGGTGATCGCTTTCTTT. Residues: CASSIGQVIAFF. The full variable domain, completed using reference TRBV19 and TRBJ1-1, is DGGITQSPKYLFRKEGQNVTLSCEQNLNHDAMYWYRQDPGQGLRLIYYSQIVNDFQKGDIAEGYSVSREKKESFPLTVTSAQKNPTAFYLCASSIGQVIAFFGQGTRLTVV.

The chain joins TRBV5-4 to TRBJ1-2, with 10 bases aligning to TRBD1. The CDR3 has 14 residues. Looked up from germline, CDR1 is SGHNT and CDR2 is YYREEE (reference sequence). After removal of 5 bases from V and 8 bases from J, the junction contained 9 bases not matched to a gene. In DNA form, the CDR3 reads TGTGCCAGCAGACGCGACAGGGGGCTAGGCGGCTACACCTTC. This gives the protein CASRRDRGLGGYTF.

The chain has TRBV5-6 and TRBJ1-1, with a tentative D call TRBD1 (6 bases). CDR1 is SGHDT, CDR2 YYEEEE, per germline. V was pared by 1 base and J by 3 bases, with 10 bases between. The CDR3 runs to 14 residues. The CDR3 loop is CASSLKQGYTEAFF. The DNA for the CDR3 is TGTGCCAGCAGCTTGAAACAGGGCTACACTGAAGCTTTCTTT. The full variable domain, its missing parts supplied by reference TRBV5-6 and TRBJ1-1, is DAGVTQSPTHLIKTRGQQVTLRCSPKSGHDTVSWYQQALGQGPQFIFQYYEEEERQRGNFPDRFSGHQFPNYSSELNVNALLLGDSALYLCASSLKQGYTEAFFGQGTRLTVV.

The chain is built from TRBV5-5 and TRBJ2-1; no clear D. Germline CDR1 reads SGHKS; CDR2 reads YYEKEE (reference sequence). The V gene lost 4 bases and the J gene lost 6 bases, with 20 bases spanning the gap. This CDR3 spans 16 amino acids. CDR3: CASSTVGLPPFNEQFF. CDR3 nucleotide sequence: TGTGCCAGCAGCACCGTGGGCCTACCCCCATTCAATGAGCAGTTCTTC.

The chain couples TRBV4-3 to TRBJ1-2, with D perhaps matching TRBD1 (6 bases). V was clipped by 0 bases and J by 1 base, with 9 bases between them. Per germline, CDR1 LGHNA and CDR2 YSLEER. This CDR3 contains 15 residues. This CDR3 is CASSQDRGFNYGYTF. The CDR3 bases are TGCGCCAGCAGCCAAGACAGGGGATTTAACTATGGCTACACCTTC.

The V call is TRBV7-2, the J call TRBJ2-4, with 9 bases matching TRBD1. V trimming: 1 base; J trimming: 0 bases; junction bases outside the gene matches: 10. The CDR3 is 19 residues long. CDR1 and CDR2 from the germline V gene are SGHTA and FQGNSA. CDR3 amino acids: CASSLVGDRDYLAKNIQYF. CDR3 sequence (DNA): TGTGCCAGCAGCTTAGTGGGGGACAGGGACTACCTAGCCAAAAACATTCAGTACTTC.

The CDR3 nucleotides read TGTGCCAGCAGCTTACCACAGGCGACGGGAGGGGACACTGAAGCTTTCTTT. Encoded protein: CASSLPQATGGDTEAFF. The V and J genes are TRBV7-9 and TRBJ1-1, with D tentatively TRBD1 (5 bases). The CDR3 length is 17 residues. In germline, CDR1 is SEHNR, CDR2 FQNEAQ (reference sequence). Trimming took 2 bases from V and 3 from J, leaving 19 bases between them.

The chain uses TRBV5-6 and TRBJ2-1, with 9 bases matching TRBD1. CDR1 is SGHDT and CDR2 is YYEEEE in the germline V gene. The CDR3 is made up of 16 amino acids. V was pared by 3 bases and J by 3 bases, with 7 bases of the junction left unmatched. As DNA, the CDR3 is TGTGCCAGCAGCTCGGGACAGGGCAACTTCTACAATGAGCAGTTCTTC. Its translation: CASSSGQGNFYNEQFF.

The V gene is TRBV7-9, the J gene TRBJ1-4, with D possibly matching TRBD1 (6 bases). Trimming took off 5 bases at V and 7 bases at J, with 17 bases between the two ends. CDR3 length equals 15 residues. Germline assignment: CDR1 SEHNR and CDR2 FQNEAQ (reference sequence). The CDR3 DNA sequence: TGTGCCAGCAGCCGACAACAGGGCGTGCGTGAAAAACTGTTTTTT. Its translation: CASSRQQGVREKLFF.

This chain links TRBV4-3 with TRBJ2-7, with D tentatively TRBD2 (5 bases). Trimming left V 0 bases short and J 5 bases short, with 17 bases between. The length of the CDR3 is 16 residues. Looked up from germline, CDR1 is LGHNA and CDR2 is YSLEER. CDR3 sequence reads: CASSQDRGRGSDEQYF. The CDR3 DNA follows: TGCGCCAGCAGCCAAGATAGAGGACGGGGTTCAGACGAGCAGTACTTC.

The V gene is TRBV6-5, the J gene TRBJ2-3, with D possibly TRBD1 on 6 matching bases. Germline V lookup: CDR1 MNHEY, CDR2 SVGAGI. There are 15 residues in the CDR3. Trimming stripped 7 bases from V and 0 bases from J, with 14 bases between. The chain's CDR3 is CASTLQGPSTDTQYF. The CDR3 DNA reads as TGTGCCAGCACCTTACAGGGACCTAGCACAGATACGCAGTATTTT.

This clone was found a few times. This chain uses TRBV27 with TRBJ1-2; weak D call: TRBD1 (5 bases). V was shortened by 9 bases and J by 4 bases, with 9 bases between the two germline ends. The CDR3 totals 11 residues. Germline assignment: CDR1 MNHEY and CDR2 SMNVEV (reference sequence). CDR3 loop: CASLGRYGYTF. CDR3 in DNA: TGTGCCAGTTTGGGGCGCTATGGCTACACCTTC.

The genes are TRBV6-5 and TRBJ2-1; 7 nucleotides align to TRBD2. Trimming at V came to 0 bases and at J to 7 bases, leaving 9 bases not matched to a gene. From germline, CDR1 is MNHEY and CDR2 SVGAGI. The CDR3 is 16 amino acids. Written as DNA, the CDR3 is TGTGCCAGCAGTTACTCGCCTCTAGCGGCGGGGAATGAGCAGTTCTTC. Its protein product is CASSYSPLAAGNEQFF.

Of note for this clone: Other nucleotide sequences from this sample produce the same CDR3. The genes are TRBV9 and TRBJ2-7; no clear D. This CDR3 has 14 residues. CDR1 and CDR2 (germline): SGDLS, YYNGEE. V lost 0 bases to trimming and J lost 1 base, with 8 bases between them. As DNA, the CDR3 is TGTGCCAGCAGCGTAGCTACGGGTTCCTACGAGCAGTACTTC. Translated, it gives CASSVATGSYEQYF.

This chain connects TRBV5-1 to TRBJ2-2; TRBD1 might be the D (6 bases). The germline CDR1 and CDR2 sequences are SGHRS and YFSETQ. The CDR3 consists of 14 residues. Trimming pared 4 bases from V and 6 bases from J, leaving 13 bases between. The CDR3 protein is CASSAGQSPGELFF. CDR3 in DNA: TGCGCCAGCAGCGCCGGACAGTCTCCCGGGGAGCTGTTTTTT.

The chain is built from TRBV2 and TRBJ1-1; TRBD1 agrees at 9 bases. The CDR3 has 18 residues. J was trimmed by 3 bases and V by 7 bases; bases with no gene match: 18. CDR1 is SNHLY, CDR2 FYNNEI, per germline. CDR3 loop: CASIFQQDRGLVDTEAFF. The DNA for the CDR3 is TGTGCCAGCATTTTTCAACAGGACAGGGGTTTGGTCGACACTGAAGCTTTCTTT.

The V gene is TRBV7-9, the J gene TRBJ2-2; D is unresolved. CDR3 size: 13 residues. Germline-derived CDR1 and CDR2 are SEHNR and FQNEAQ (reference sequence). Trimming took off 2 bases at V and 6 bases at J, with 7 bases between the two ends. CDR3 in amino acids: CASSLQASGELFF. CDR3 DNA: TGTGCCAGCAGCTTACAGGCTTCCGGGGAGCTGTTTTTT.

The rearrangement joins TRBV2 to TRBJ1-2, with a tentative D call TRBD1 (5 bases). V was cut by 10 bases and J by 1 base, with 10 bases left in between. The V gene's germline CDR1 is SNHLY and CDR2 FYNNEI. The CDR3 is 12 amino acids. The DNA for the CDR3 is TGTGCCACTATCGACAGTAACTATGGCTACACCTTC. Translated: CATIDSNYGYTF.